Listed below are T cell receptor beta chains from one sample, sequenced in a study of cytomegalovirus exposure and HLA in healthy donors. Sequencing was performed with immunoSEQ multiplex PCR; in TCRdb, only in-frame clones are kept and a portion is missing. The sample lists about 360,000 clones, roughly 90% occurring once. Sequencing was performed on PBMCs. The receptors shown here come from a woman aged 18-35 years in good health and CMV-seronegative. Each CDR3 is given with its conserved first and last residue. The order of the fields is V gene, D gene, J gene, clone size, CDR3 protein, CDR3 DNA. D genes are given only for firm matches. Size tells how often a clone was seen (once, few, many) or the class of an expanded clone, and some rows leave it out.

TRBV7-9	TRBD2	TRBJ2-1	NA	CASSSQQLAGGPDNEQFF	TGTGCCAGCAGCTCCCAACAACTAGCGGGAGGGCCTGACAATGAGCAGTTCTTC
TRBV6-1	NA	TRBJ2-1	NA	CASSEADGTHNEQFF	TGTGCCAGCAGTGAAGCCGACGGGACTCATAATGAGCAGTTCTTC
TRBV7-2	NA	TRBJ2-7	NA	CASSLTGPSLGEQYF	TGTGCCAGCAGCTTAACAGGACCCTCCCTAGGTGAGCAGTACTTC
TRBV5-1	TRBD1	TRBJ1-5	NA	CASSLEGARNQPQHF	TGCGCCAGCAGCTTGGAGGGGGCGCGGAATCAGCCCCAGCATTTT
TRBV7-6	NA	TRBJ2-7	NA	CASSLGAEQYF	TGTGCCAGCAGCTTAGGGGCCGAGCAGTACTTC
TRBV5-1	TRBD2	TRBJ2-2	NA	CASSLLYMLAGPNTGELFF	TGCGCCAGCAGCTTGCTCTATATGCTAGCGGGGCCTAACACCGGGGAGCTGTTTTTT
TRBV5-1	NA	TRBJ2-7	NA	CASSSRDTSYEQYF	TGCGCCAGCAGCTCCCGTGACACTTCCTACGAGCAGTACTTC
TRBV2	NA	TRBJ1-3	NA	CASSGRGYSGNTIYF	TGTGCCAGCAGTGGCCGGGGGTACTCTGGAAACACCATATATTTT
TRBV6-6	NA	TRBJ1-5	once	CASSSPTVSSNQPQHF	TGTGCCAGCAGTTCCCCTACTGTAAGCTCCAATCAGCCCCAGCATTTT
TRBV6-4	NA	TRBJ1-2	NA	CASQNYGYTF	TGTGCCAGCCAAAACTATGGCTACACCTTC
TRBV27	NA	TRBJ2-1	NA	CASSLGRGNEQFF	TGTGCCAGCAGTTTAGGTAGAGGGAATGAGCAGTTCTTC
TRBV5-1	NA	TRBJ2-2	NA	CASRQDWPNTGELFF	TGCGCCAGCAGACAAGACTGGCCTAACACCGGGGAGCTGTTTTTT
TRBV27	TRBD1	TRBJ2-2	NA	CASSLDRGRTGELFF	TGTGCCAGCAGTCTTGACAGGGGGAGGACCGGGGAGCTGTTTTTT
TRBV28	NA	TRBJ1-4	NA	CASSFLRILTNEKLFF	TGTGCCAGCAGTTTCCTCAGGATCCTAACTAATGAAAAACTGTTTTTT
TRBV19	TRBD1	TRBJ2-3	NA	CASSPYLSGQGVTDTQYF	TGTGCCAGTAGTCCCTATCTCTCGGGACAGGGGGTCACAGATACGCAGTATTTT
TRBV5-1	TRBD2	TRBJ2-7	NA	CASSLGTSYTYEQYF	TGCGCCAGCAGCCTGGGGACTAGTTATACCTACGAGCAGTACTTC
TRBV29-1	TRBD1	TRBJ2-1	once	CSVDRTGSLLNEQFF	TGCAGCGTTGATAGGACAGGGTCCCTTTTAAATGAGCAGTTCTTC
TRBV5-4	TRBD1	TRBJ1-2	NA	CASSLIGGQASSNYGYTF	TGTGCCAGCAGTCTGATCGGGGGACAGGCCTCCTCTAACTATGGCTACACCTTC
TRBV7-9	TRBD1	TRBJ2-7	NA	CASSRGQALEQYF	TGTGCCAGCAGCCGTGGACAGGCTCTCGAGCAGTACTTC
TRBV19	TRBD1	TRBJ2-7	NA	CASSTGTGYEQYF	TGTGCCAGTAGTACCGGGACAGGGTACGAGCAGTACTTC
TRBV27	TRBD2	TRBJ2-7	once	CASSTARLAGVPEQYF	TGTGCCAGCAGTACTGCACGACTAGCGGGAGTACCCGAGCAGTACTTC
TRBV5-1	TRBD1	TRBJ2-7	NA	CASSLGDRGTSYEQYF	TGCGCCAGCAGCTTAGGGGACAGGGGAACCTCCTACGAGCAGTACTTC
TRBV11-2	NA	TRBJ2-5	NA	CASSQAGGSQETQYF	TGTGCCAGCAGCCAAGCAGGAGGATCCCAAGAGACCCAGTACTTC
TRBV10-3	NA	TRBJ1-2	NA	CAISESPGNYGYTF	TGTGCCATCAGTGAGTCGCCAGGGAACTATGGCTACACCTTC
TRBV2	NA	TRBJ2-2	NA	CASSKLGQTNTGELFF	TGTGCCAGCAGTAAGTTAGGACAGACTAACACCGGGGAGCTGTTTTTT
TRBV4-1	NA	TRBJ2-1	NA	CASSHPPNEQFF	TGCGCCAGCAGCCACCCTCCCAATGAGCAGTTCTTC
TRBV7-9	NA	TRBJ1-5	few	CASSSWRGNQPQHF	TGTGCCAGCAGTTCCTGGAGGGGCAATCAGCCCCAGCATTTT
TRBV7-9	NA	TRBJ2-7	NA	CASSLGVGSSYEQYF	TGTGCCAGCAGCTTAGGGGTGGGGAGCTCCTACGAGCAGTACTTC
TRBV7-2	TRBD1	TRBJ1-5	NA	CASSLERLGTGVHF	TGTGCCAGCAGCTTAGAACGGTTGGGGACAGGGGTGCATTTT